Described below is a single TCR beta chain sequence and its context. Its target is unknown. This sample was taken from a study of cytomegalovirus exposure and HLA in healthy donors. Study-wide findings and caveats: Most TCR sequences were uncommon, yet certain public TCRs appeared in many donors. A link between a missense DCLRE1C variant and TCR beta V- and J-gene trimming emerged from a later analysis.

Vbeta (60) and Jbeta (13) primers were used in the PCR. Using immunoSEQ multiplex PCR, the repertoire was profiled, and TCRdb retains in-frame clones only, with some absent. The sample includes about 190,000 clones, nearly 80% seen only once; the top ten take approximately 6%. Deletions cut 1 base from V and 5 bases from J, with 9 bases between. Looked up from germline, CDR1 is MGHDK and CDR2 is SYGVNS. This CDR3 is built from 13 residues. The rearrangement uses TRBV25-1 and TRBJ2-7, with D perhaps TRBD1 (5 bases). Sequencing used PBMCs. The source is a woman younger than 45 in good health and CMV-seropositive. The CDR3 loop reads CASSEWSTDEQYF. CDR3 DNA: TGTGCCAGCAGTGAATGGTCGACAGACGAGCAGTACTTC.